This is a list of T cell receptor beta chains from one sample in a study of type 1 and type 2 diabetes patients. TCRdb reanalysed the multiplex PCR reads using MiXCR and keeps one entry per CDR3 protein. This sample has under 300,000 distinct CDR3 sequences; approximately 45% occur once, and the top ten carry approximately 13%. The material sequenced was peripheral blood mononuclear cells (PBMCs). These receptors originate from a man younger than 35 with type 2 diabetes. CDR3s include the opening cysteine and the closing phenylalanine or tryptophan. Fields, in order: J gene, clone size, D gene, V gene, CDR3 DNA, CDR3 protein. The D gene is left open where the match is weak. Clone sizes are given selectively: once, few, many, or a class where the clone is expanded.

>TRBJ2-3|.|.|TRBV12-3/TRBV12-4
TGTGCTAGTGGGCCGACCGATAGCACAGATACGCAGTATTTT
CASGPTDSTDTQYF
>TRBJ2-7|.|TRBD1|TRBV28
TGTGCCAGCAGTTTGAACAGGGGCGAGCAGTACTTC
CASSLNRGEQYF
>TRBJ2-1|.|.|TRBV20-1
TGCAGTGCTAGAGATTTGACCAGCTCCTACAATGAGCAGTTCTTC
CSARDLTSSYNEQFF
>TRBJ1-2|.|.|TRBV6-2/TRBV6-3
TGTGCCAGTCGCCAACAGGGCTTTTATGGCTACACCTTC
CASRQQGFYGYTF
>TRBJ2-7|.|.|TRBV6-5
TGTGCCAGCATGAGACAGAGACACCCCTACGAGCAGTACTTC
CASMRQRHPYEQYF
>TRBJ2-7|.|.|TRBV6-6
TGTGCCAGCAGGGAGGATGGCTCCTACGAGCAGTACTTC
CASREDGSYEQYF
>TRBJ2-5|few|TRBD1|TRBV20-1
TGCAGTGCTTCACTACCGTGGGACAGGAGATATGGAGAGACCCAGTACTTC
CSASLPWDRRYGETQYF
>TRBJ2-2|few|TRBD2|TRBV28
TGTGCCAGCAGTGCCGGACCGGGACTAGACTACACCGGGGAGCTGTTTTTT
CASSAGPGLDYTGELFF
>TRBJ1-1|.|.|TRBV29-1
TGCAGCGTCGACCCCCACGACGCGGAGGAAGCTTTCTTT
CSVDPHDAEEAFF
>TRBJ2-1|.|.|TRBV5-1
TGCGCCAGCAGCTTGGCGGGACAACCAAATGAGCAGTTCTTC
CASSLAGQPNEQFF
>TRBJ2-1|.|.|TRBV19
TGTGCCAGTAGTATGGTAGCGCGGAATGAGCAGTTCTTC
CASSMVARNEQFF
>TRBJ1-4|few|.|TRBV2
TGTGCCAGCAAGGGTAGCCCGAATGAAAAACTGTTTTTT
CASKGSPNEKLFF
>TRBJ2-3|.|.|TRBV6-4
TGTGCCAGCAGTGACAGGGTTACAGATACGCAGTATTTT
CASSDRVTDTQYF
>TRBJ2-1|.|TRBD1|TRBV18
TGTGCCAGCTCACCGGCAGGGGGCACAGATGAGCAGTTCTTC
CASSPAGGTDEQFF
>TRBJ2-7|few|TRBD2|TRBV19
TGTGCCAGTAGTATTTTCGGGGGGAGGACCTCCTACGAGCAGTACTTC
CASSIFGGRTSYEQYF
>TRBJ1-5|.|.|TRBV29-1
TGCAGCGTTATATTTTATAGCAATCAGCCCCAGCATTTT
CSVIFYSNQPQHF
>TRBJ2-5|few|.|TRBV10-3
TGTGCCATCAGTGAGTCGAAGGAGCCAGGTCTGGGGACCCAGTACTTC
CAISESKEPGLGTQYF
>TRBJ2-3|once|TRBD2|TRBV12-3/TRBV12-4
TGTGCCAGCAGTTTGAAGCGGGGTAGCACAGATACGCAGTATTTT
CASSLKRGSTDTQYF
>TRBJ1-6|.|.|TRBV6-6
TGTGCCAGCAGAGAGCCGACAAGAACAAATTCACCCCTCCACTTT
CASREPTRTNSPLHF
>TRBJ2-2|.|.|TRBV7-9
TGTGCCAGCAGCTTGGGACCTAGACTCGGGGAGCTGGTTTTT
CASSLGPRLGELVF
>TRBJ1-4|.|.|TRBV11-2
TGTGCCAGCAGCTTAGATCGGGCGAGGGAAAAACTGTTTTTT
CASSLDRAREKLFF
>TRBJ1-1|once|TRBD1|TRBV6-2/TRBV6-3
TGTGCCAGCAGTCTGACAGGGAGGAAGACTGAAGCTTTCTTT
CASSLTGRKTEAFF
>TRBJ2-3|.|TRBD2|TRBV19
TGTGCCAGTAGTAGACTAGCGGCCGAAGGTGCAGATACGCAGTATTTT
CASSRLAAEGADTQYF
>TRBJ1-1|.|.|TRBV7-2
TGTGCCAGCAGCCCGACAGTCATGAACACTGAAGCTTTCTTT
CASSPTVMNTEAFF
>TRBJ2-3|.|.|TRBV5-4
TGTGCCAGCAGCCTCGCCCCTAAGATGGGGACAGATACGCAGTATTTT
CASSLAPKMGTDTQYF
>TRBJ2-7|many|.|TRBV30
TGTGCCTGGAGTGGCGGGAACTCCTACGAGCAGTACTTC
CAWSGGNSYEQYF
>TRBJ2-5|.|.|TRBV5-5
TGTGCCAGCAGCTTAGGGACGGTCAAAGAGACCCAGTACTTC
CASSLGTVKETQYF
>TRBJ1-1|.|.|TRBV27
TGTGCCAGCAGTTCCGGGAATTGGAACACTGAAGCTTTCTTT
CASSSGNWNTEAFF
>TRBJ1-6|few|.|TRBV19
TGTGCCAGTAGTATCCGCGAGACAGATCCGAATTCACCCCTCCACTTT
CASSIRETDPNSPLHF
>TRBJ2-5|large|TRBD1|TRBV30
TGTGCCTGGAGACAGGGGTCTGTAGTGGAGACCCAGTACTTC
CAWRQGSVVETQYF
>TRBJ2-6|few|.|TRBV9
TGTGCCAGCAGCGTGGGATCCTCTGGGGCCAACGTCCTGACTTTC
CASSVGSSGANVLTF
>TRBJ2-1|few|TRBD2|TRBV7-8
TGTGCCAGCAGTTCCCAGGGACTAGCGGGGCAAGACCAGTTCTTC
CASSSQGLAGQDQFF
>TRBJ2-5|.|.|TRBV7-9
TGTGCCAGCAGTTCGAACCGGGAAATAAGTTGGGAGACCCAGTACTTC
CASSSNREISWETQYF
>TRBJ2-5|few|.|TRBV6-2/TRBV6-3
TGTGCCAGCAGTTACTGGGGAGGTGGACAGACCCAGTACTTC
CASSYWGGGQTQYF
>TRBJ2-2|.|.|TRBV7-8
TGTGCCAGCAGCTTAGTTGGGGGGCTTGACGTCGGGGAGCTGTTTTTT
CASSLVGGLDVGELFF
>TRBJ2-7|.|.|TRBV2
TGTGCCAGCAGATTGGGGGCGGGCTACGAGCAGTACTTC
CASRLGAGYEQYF
>TRBJ1-6|few|.|TRBV2
TGTGCCAGCGGGGACGGGATCTACGCCTCGGTCACCCTCCACTTT
CASGDGIYASVTLHF
>TRBJ2-7|.|.|TRBV25-1
TGTGCCAGCACGCGGGAACAGCCCGCCTACGAGCAGTACTTC
CASTREQPAYEQYF
>TRBJ1-3|.|.|TRBV19
TGTGCCAGTAGTCAGGGGACGGCTGGAAACACCATATATTTT
CASSQGTAGNTIYF
>TRBJ2-1|.|TRBD2|TRBV12-3/TRBV12-4
TGTGCCGGCAGCTCTGAAGCGGGAGTTATCGAGGATGAGCAGTTCTTC
CAGSSEAGVIEDEQFF
>TRBJ1-2|.|TRBD1|TRBV6-5
TGTGCCAGTTACTTACAGGGGGTAGGGCTCTATGGCTACACCTTC
CASYLQGVGLYGYTF
>TRBJ2-7|many|.|TRBV7-2
TGTGCCAGCAGCTTAGCGATTCAGAACGAGCAGTACTTC
CASSLAIQNEQYF